Here is one T cell receptor beta chain with its context. This sample stems from a study of preoperative IRX-2 immunotherapy in early breast cancer. The germline V gene encodes CDR1 SGHRS and CDR2 YFSETQ. The CDR3 has 14 amino acids. Trimming shortened V by 0 bases and J by 6 bases, and 12 bases separated the two germline ends. Repertoires were generated with immunoSEQ multiplex PCR, while TCRdb's copy carries only in-frame clones and drops some. The table has some 99,000 clones, more than 80% seen once; the top ten hold roughly 2%. As for treatment: preoperative locoregional IRX-2 cytokine immunotherapy. Preoperative locoregional IRX-2 cytokine immunotherapy was tested in the phase Ib source study.

This chain links TRBV5-1 with TRBJ1-1, with D possibly matching TRBD1 (5 bases). The receptor was derived from a human donor with breast cancer. The specimen comprised tumor tissue, sampled after IRX-2 immunotherapy. The CDR3 region is CASSLGTGKAEAFF. CDR3 DNA: TGCGCCAGCAGCTTGGGTACAGGAAAGGCTGAAGCTTTCTTT.